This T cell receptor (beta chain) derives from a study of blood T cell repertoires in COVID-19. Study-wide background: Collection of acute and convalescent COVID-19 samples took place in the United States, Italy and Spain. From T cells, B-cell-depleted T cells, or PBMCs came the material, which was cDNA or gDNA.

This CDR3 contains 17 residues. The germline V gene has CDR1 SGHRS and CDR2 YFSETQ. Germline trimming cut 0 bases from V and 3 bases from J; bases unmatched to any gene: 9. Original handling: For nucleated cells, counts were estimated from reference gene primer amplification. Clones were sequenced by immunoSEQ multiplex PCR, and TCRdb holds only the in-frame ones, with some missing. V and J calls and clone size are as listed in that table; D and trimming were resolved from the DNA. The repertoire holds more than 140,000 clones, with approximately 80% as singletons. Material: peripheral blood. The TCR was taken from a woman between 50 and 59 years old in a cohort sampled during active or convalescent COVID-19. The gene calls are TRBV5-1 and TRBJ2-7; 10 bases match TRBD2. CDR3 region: CASSLGASGGVLYEQYF. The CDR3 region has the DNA TGCGCCAGCAGCTTGGGGGCTAGCGGGGGAGTCCTCTACGAGCAGTACTTC.